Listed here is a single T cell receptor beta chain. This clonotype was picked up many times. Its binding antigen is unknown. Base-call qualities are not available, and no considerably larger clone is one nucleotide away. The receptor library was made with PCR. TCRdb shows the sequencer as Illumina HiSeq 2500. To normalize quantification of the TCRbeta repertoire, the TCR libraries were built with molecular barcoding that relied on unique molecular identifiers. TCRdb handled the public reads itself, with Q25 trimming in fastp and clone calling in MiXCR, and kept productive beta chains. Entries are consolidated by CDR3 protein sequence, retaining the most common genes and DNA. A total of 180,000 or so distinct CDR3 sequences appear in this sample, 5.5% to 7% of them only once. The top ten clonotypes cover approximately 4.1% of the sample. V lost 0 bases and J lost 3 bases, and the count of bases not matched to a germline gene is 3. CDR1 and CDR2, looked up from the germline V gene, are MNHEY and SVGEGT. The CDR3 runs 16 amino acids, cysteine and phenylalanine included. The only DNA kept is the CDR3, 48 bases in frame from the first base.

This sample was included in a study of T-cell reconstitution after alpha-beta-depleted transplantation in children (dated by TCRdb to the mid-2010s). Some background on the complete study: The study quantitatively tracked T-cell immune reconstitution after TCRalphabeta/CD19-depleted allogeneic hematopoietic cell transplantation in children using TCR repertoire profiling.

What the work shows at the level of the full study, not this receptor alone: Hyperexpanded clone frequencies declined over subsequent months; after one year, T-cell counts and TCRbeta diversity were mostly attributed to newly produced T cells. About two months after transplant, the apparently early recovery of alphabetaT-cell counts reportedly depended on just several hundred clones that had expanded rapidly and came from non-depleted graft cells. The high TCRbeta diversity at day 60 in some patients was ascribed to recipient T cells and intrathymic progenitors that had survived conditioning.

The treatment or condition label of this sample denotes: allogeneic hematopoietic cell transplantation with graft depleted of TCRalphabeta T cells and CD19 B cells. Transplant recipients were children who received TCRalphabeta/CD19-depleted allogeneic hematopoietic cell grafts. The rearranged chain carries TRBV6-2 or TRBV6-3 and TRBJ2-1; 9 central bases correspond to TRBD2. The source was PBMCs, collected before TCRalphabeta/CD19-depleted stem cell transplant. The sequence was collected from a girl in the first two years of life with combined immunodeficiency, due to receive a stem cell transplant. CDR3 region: CASSYSTSGSYNEQFF. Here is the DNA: TGTGCCAGCAGTTACTCGACTAGCGGCAGCTACAATGAGCAGTTCTTC.